These 28 T cell receptor beta chains originate from one sample sequenced in a study of shared clonotypes between healthy human individuals. Sequenced by immunoSEQ multiplex PCR; TCRdb stores in-frame clones only, minus some. The table has around 1 million clones, 70% to 85% seen once. Sample: memory CD4+ T cells sorted from blood. This sample's subset: CD45RA-negative fraction. These receptors all come from a young man in good health.

This chain uses TRBV5-1 with TRBJ2-3, with D perhaps TRBD1 (6 bases). Germline V CDR1 and CDR2: SGHRS, YFSETQ. The CDR3 runs to 14 residues. The ends were cut back, 0 bases at V and 5 bases at J, with 10 bases in the middle. CDR3 sequence: CASSLAGVEDTQYF. In nucleotides, the CDR3 is TGCGCCAGCAGCTTGGCAGGGGTTGAAGATACGCAGTATTTT.

The J gene is TRBJ2-7, the V gene TRBV9; 7 bases align to TRBD1. CDR3 length equals 14 residues. Germline-derived CDR1 and CDR2 are SGDLS and YYNGEE. The J segment lost 4 bases and the V segment lost 4 bases, leaving 8 bases of the junction unmatched. CDR3 in amino acids: CASSPGDRLYEQYF. CDR3 DNA: TGTGCCAGCAGCCCAGGGGACAGATTATACGAGCAGTACTTC.

As concerns this clone: Germline is not matched at one junction end, which may reflect a read error. The chain combines TRBV5-1 with TRBJ2-7; 9 bases are shared with TRBD1. Germline CDR1 SGHRS, CDR2 YFSETQ. The CDR3 length is 13 residues. The CDR3 here is CASSFLTSGQGVF. CDR3 nucleotide sequence: TGCGCCAGCAGCTTTCTAACTTCGGGACAGGGAGTCTTC.

This clone was observed many times. This chain uses TRBV6-6 with TRBJ1-6, with TRBD1 as a possible D gene (6 bases). The CDR3 consists of 16 residues. V was pared by 6 bases and J by 4 bases, with 16 bases between. Germline V lookup: CDR1 MNHNY, CDR2 SVGAGI (reference sequence). CDR3 DNA sequence: TGTGCCAGCAGCCCACAGGGATCTATTTATAATTCACCCCTCCACTTT. Residues: CASSPQGSIYNSPLHF.

The CDR3 DNA is TGTGCCAGCAGCCAAGATGGAAGAGGGGGAGATGGCTACACCTTC. Its translation is CASSQDGRGGDGYTF. The genes are TRBV4-2 and TRBJ1-2; D might be TRBD1 (6 bases). Per germline, CDR1 LGHNA and CDR2 YNFKEQ. CDR3 length equals 15 residues. V shed 0 bases and J shed 6 bases, with 14 bases lying between them.

The chain uses TRBV30 and TRBJ2-7; D not resolved. Germline CDR1 reads GTSNPN; CDR2 reads SVGIG (reference sequence). The V end was cut by 3 bases, the J end by 0 bases, with 12 bases between. CDR3 length: 14 residues. The CDR3 sequence is CAWSQIWSSYEQYF. The CDR3 bases are TGTGCCTGGAGCCAAATCTGGAGCTCCTACGAGCAGTACTTC. Using reference TRBV30 and TRBJ2-7 for the parts outside the CDR3, the full variable domain is SQTIHQWPATLVQPVGSPLSLECTVEGTSNPNLYWYRQAAGRGLQLLFYSVGIGQISSEVPQNLSASRPQDRQFILSSKKLLLSDSGFYLCAWSQIWSSYEQYFGPGTRLTVT.

This clone was seen once. V gene TRBV5-4 combines with J gene TRBJ2-5, with a possible D match to TRBD2 (7 bases). Germline values: CDR1 SGHNT, CDR2 YYREEE (reference sequence). CDR3 size: 14 residues. The V end lost 4 bases, the J end lost 2 bases, and 12 bases lay between the germline ends. CDR3 DNA: TGTGCCAGCAGCACCAGCGGGACACAAGAGACCCAGTACTTC. Encoded protein: CASSTSGTQETQYF.

The chain links TRBV2 to TRBJ2-3; 9 nucleotides match TRBD2. The CDR3 runs 11 residues. Losses at the gene ends were 7 bases for V and 12 bases for J; bases not matched to a gene: 5. Germline V gene data show CDR1 as SNHLY and CDR2 as FYNNEI. DNA for the CDR3: TGTGCCAGCATGGCGGGGGGGCGACAGTATTTT. Translation: CASMAGGRQYF.

The rearrangement links TRBV18 to TRBJ1-2, with 12 bases aligning to TRBD1. V shed 0 bases, J shed 6 bases, and the junction held 8 bases outside the gene matches. CDR3 size: 17 residues. Germline lookup yields CDR1 KGHSH and CDR2 LQKENI. CDR3 DNA sequence: TGTGCCAGCTCACCACCGGCCGGGACAGGGGGCGCTGATGGCTACACCTTC. It is translated as CASSPPAGTGGADGYTF.

Concerning this clone: Within the sample, other DNA sequences also encode this same CDR3. This rearrangement joins TRBV30 to TRBJ1-5; 9 bases match TRBD1. V lost 0 bases and J lost 7; bases outside the gene matches: 4. The CDR3 is made up of 14 amino acids. Germline V gives CDR1 GTSNPN, CDR2 SVGIG (reference sequence). Here the CDR3 reads CAWSVTGGGQPQHF. CDR3 bases: TGTGCCTGGAGTGTTACAGGGGGCGGACAGCCCCAGCATTTT.

The chain employs TRBV10-3 and TRBJ1-4, with D possibly being TRBD1 (5 bases). Trimming left V 10 bases short and J 7 bases short, with 10 bases between. The CDR3 totals 11 residues. Germline V CDR1 and CDR2: ENHRY, SYGVKD. The CDR3 nucleotides are TGTGCCACCGGGACGGGTGAAAAACTGTTTTTT. Its protein product is CATGTGEKLFF.

The chain is built from TRBV6-1 and TRBJ2-7; the D gene could be TRBD1 or TRBD2 (5 bases each). Germline CDR1 is MNHNS and CDR2 is SASEGT. Trimming pared 1 base from V and 3 bases from J, leaving 10 bases between. The CDR3 sequence is 14 residues long. CDR3: CASSEGGTGYEQYF. The DNA for the CDR3 is TGTGCCAGCAGTGAAGGGGGGACGGGCTACGAGCAGTACTTC.

The genes are TRBV28 and TRBJ2-2; 14 bases line up with TRBD2. This CDR3 is 15 amino acids long. The ends lost 2 bases at V and 8 bases at J; junction bases unmatched: 1. CDR1 is MDHEN and CDR2 is SYDVKM in the germline V gene. Here the CDR3 DNA reads TGTGCCAGCAGTTTAGGGACTAGCGGGAGTGGGGAGCTGTTTTTT. Translation gives CASSLGTSGSGELFF. The full variable domain, completed using reference TRBV28 and TRBJ2-2, is DVKVTQSSRYLVKRTGEKVFLECVQDMDHENMFWYRQDPGLGLRLIYFSYDVKMKEKGDIPEGYSVSREKKERFSLILESASTNQTSMYLCASSLGTSGSGELFFGEGSRLTVL.

This clone has a handful of counts. This chain links TRBV4-3 with TRBJ2-7; 8 bases match TRBD2. J lost 6 bases, V lost 6 bases, and 13 bases had no gene match. The CDR3 totals 15 residues. CDR1 is LGHNA, CDR2 YSLEER, per germline. Here the CDR3 reads CASSPSSAGEVEQYF. In nucleotides, the CDR3 is TGCGCCAGCAGTCCAAGCTCAGCGGGAGAGGTCGAGCAGTACTTC.

This clone appeared a single time. This chain connects TRBV7-9 to TRBJ2-5; D might be TRBD1 (7 bases). Germline CDR1 reads SEHNR; CDR2 reads FQNEAQ (reference sequence). The CDR3 consists of 15 residues. Trimming stripped 3 bases from V and 2 bases from J, with 13 bases between. CDR3 sequence: CASSFLQGTQETQYF. As DNA, the CDR3 is TGTGCCAGCAGCTTCCTACAGGGGACTCAAGAGACCCAGTACTTC.

The chain combines TRBV5-5 with TRBJ1-1; D may be TRBD1 (5 bases). The CDR3 is 18 residues long. V lost 0 bases and J 2 bases, leaving 20 bases between the germline ends. Germline values: CDR1 SGHKS, CDR2 YYEKEE (reference sequence). CDR3 residues: CASSLAQFKGQGNTEAFF. The CDR3, as DNA: TGTGCCAGCAGCTTGGCCCAATTTAAGGGGCAGGGAAACACTGAAGCTTTCTTT. The whole variable domain, remainder taken from reference TRBV5-5 and TRBJ1-1, is DAGVTQSPTHLIKTRGQQVTLRCSPISGHKSVSWYQQVLGQGPQFIFQYYEKEERGRGNFPDRFSARQFPNYSSELNVNALLLGDSALYLCASSLAQFKGQGNTEAFFGQGTRLTVV.

In nucleotides, the CDR3 is TGCGCCAGCAGCTGGGGGACAGGGGCACCCCTCTACAATGAGCAGTTCTTC. Its translation is CASSWGTGAPLYNEQFF. This rearrangement joins TRBV5-1 to TRBJ2-1; TRBD1 matches 10 bases. Germline trimming cut 3 bases from V and 3 bases from J; bases unmatched to any gene: 9. CDR3 size: 17 residues. Germline-derived CDR1 and CDR2 are SGHRS and YFSETQ.

This clone has a handful of counts. The rearrangement joins TRBV2 to TRBJ1-2, with unresolved D. CDR3 length equals 17 residues. CDR1 is SNHLY, CDR2 FYNNEI, per germline. V was clipped by 7 bases and J by 0 bases, with 21 bases between them. CDR3 bases: TGTGCCAGCAATAAGGTCGACGCGGGGTCCGCTAACTATGGCTACACCTTC. This gives the protein CASNKVDAGSANYGYTF. The variable domain in full, completed from reference TRBV2 and TRBJ1-2, reads EPEVTQTPSHQVTQMGQEVILRCVPISNHLYFYWYRQILGQKVEFLVSFYNNEISEKSEIFDDQFSVERPDGSNFTLKIRSTKLEDSAMYFCASNKVDAGSANYGYTFGSGTRLTVV.

The rearrangement joins TRBV5-1 to TRBJ2-1; TRBD2 matches 10 bases. This CDR3 spans 14 amino acids. The germline gives CDR1 SGHRS, CDR2 YFSETQ. The J segment lost 10 bases and the V segment lost 1 base, leaving 5 bases of the junction unmatched. The CDR3 coding sequence is TGCGCCAGCAGCTTGCTAGCGGGAGTGGGGGAGCAGTTCTTC. Translation gives CASSLLAGVGEQFF.

This clone was seen a handful of times. The chain employs TRBV5-4 and TRBJ1-1, with D uncertain. The CDR3 contains 13 residues. The germline V gene has CDR1 SGHNT and CDR2 YYREEE (reference sequence). V dropped 1 base and J dropped 5 bases, with 9 bases sitting between them. This chain's CDR3 is CASSLWDLTEAFF. CDR3 coding DNA: TGTGCCAGCAGCTTGTGGGATCTGACTGAAGCTTTCTTT.

This chain uses TRBV5-1 with TRBJ2-7; the D gene is possibly TRBD1 (5 bases). Germline V gives CDR1 SGHRS, CDR2 YFSETQ. The CDR3 has 13 residues. Trimming removed 3 bases at V and 3 bases at J, with 10 bases between. Here the CDR3 DNA reads TGCGCCAGCAGCTCCCAGGGTATCTACGAGCAGTACTTC. Protein sequence: CASSSQGIYEQYF.

The chain links TRBV28 to TRBJ2-7, with D possibly TRBD2 on 6 matching bases. CDR1 is MDHEN, CDR2 SYDVKM, per germline. V was shortened by 2 bases and J by 8 bases, with 19 bases between the two germline ends. This CDR3 spans 15 amino acids. CDR3 protein: CASSLGTQGLSKQYF. The CDR3 DNA sequence: TGTGCCAGCAGTTTAGGAACCCAGGGACTCTCCAAGCAGTACTTC.

This chain joins TRBV28 and TRBJ2-2; possibly TRBD1 or TRBD2 for D (7 bases each). Germline CDR1 MDHEN, CDR2 SYDVKM. With 5 bases removed from V and 6 bases from J, the gap between germline ends came to 16 bases. This CDR3 contains 15 residues. The CDR3 DNA is TGTGCCAGCAGTCCCAAGACAGGGAGGGCCGGGGAGCTGTTTTTT. This codes for CASSPKTGRAGELFF.

V is TRBV28 and J is TRBJ1-1, with D tentatively TRBD1 (6 bases). The CDR3 covers 17 residues. Germline values: CDR1 MDHEN, CDR2 SYDVKM. V lost 3 bases, J lost 1 base, and 18 bases lay in between. The CDR3 DNA reads TGTGCCAGCAGTTTCAACCAAGGGGGGTACAGGAACACTGAAGCTTTCTTT. The encoded protein is CASSFNQGGYRNTEAFF.

V is TRBV29-1 and J is TRBJ1-1; a weak D match, TRBD1 (5 bases). The CDR3 totals 12 residues. The V and J ends lost 3 bases and 10 bases respectively, with 15 bases between them. The germline V gene encodes CDR1 SQVTM and CDR2 ANQGSEA. The CDR3 loop reads CSVDIWQGAAFF. Written as DNA, the CDR3 is TGCAGCGTTGACATATGGCAGGGTGCAGCTTTCTTT.

The V and J genes are TRBV5-1 and TRBJ2-7; 9 bases agree with TRBD2. Germline V CDR1 and CDR2: SGHRS, YFSETQ. The CDR3 loop spans 16 amino acids. The junction had 8 bases not matched to a gene; V was cut back by 0 bases and J by 4 bases. The CDR3 bases are TGCGCCAGCAGCTTGGGTGGCGGGACTAGCTCTTACGAGCAGTACTTC. It yields the protein CASSLGGGTSSYEQYF.

The chain recombines TRBV5-5 with TRBJ2-7; D is unresolved. The CDR3 extends over 13 amino acids. Germline-derived CDR1 and CDR2 are SGHKS and YYEKEE (reference sequence). Trimming pared 4 bases from V and 1 base from J, leaving 9 bases between. The CDR3: CASSLSLSYEQYF. DNA for the CDR3: TGTGCCAGCAGCCTATCTCTTTCCTACGAGCAGTACTTC.

This chain joins TRBV12-5 and TRBJ2-3; D gene unclear. Germline CDR1 reads LGHNT; CDR2 reads FRNRAP. Between the trimmed V and J ends, which lost 5 bases and 0 bases, there was a span of 15 bases. This CDR3 region has 16 residues. The CDR3 bases are TGTGCTAGTGGTCCCCCCGGCGGCGTAAGCACAGATACGCAGTATTTT. Protein sequence: CASGPPGGVSTDTQYF.